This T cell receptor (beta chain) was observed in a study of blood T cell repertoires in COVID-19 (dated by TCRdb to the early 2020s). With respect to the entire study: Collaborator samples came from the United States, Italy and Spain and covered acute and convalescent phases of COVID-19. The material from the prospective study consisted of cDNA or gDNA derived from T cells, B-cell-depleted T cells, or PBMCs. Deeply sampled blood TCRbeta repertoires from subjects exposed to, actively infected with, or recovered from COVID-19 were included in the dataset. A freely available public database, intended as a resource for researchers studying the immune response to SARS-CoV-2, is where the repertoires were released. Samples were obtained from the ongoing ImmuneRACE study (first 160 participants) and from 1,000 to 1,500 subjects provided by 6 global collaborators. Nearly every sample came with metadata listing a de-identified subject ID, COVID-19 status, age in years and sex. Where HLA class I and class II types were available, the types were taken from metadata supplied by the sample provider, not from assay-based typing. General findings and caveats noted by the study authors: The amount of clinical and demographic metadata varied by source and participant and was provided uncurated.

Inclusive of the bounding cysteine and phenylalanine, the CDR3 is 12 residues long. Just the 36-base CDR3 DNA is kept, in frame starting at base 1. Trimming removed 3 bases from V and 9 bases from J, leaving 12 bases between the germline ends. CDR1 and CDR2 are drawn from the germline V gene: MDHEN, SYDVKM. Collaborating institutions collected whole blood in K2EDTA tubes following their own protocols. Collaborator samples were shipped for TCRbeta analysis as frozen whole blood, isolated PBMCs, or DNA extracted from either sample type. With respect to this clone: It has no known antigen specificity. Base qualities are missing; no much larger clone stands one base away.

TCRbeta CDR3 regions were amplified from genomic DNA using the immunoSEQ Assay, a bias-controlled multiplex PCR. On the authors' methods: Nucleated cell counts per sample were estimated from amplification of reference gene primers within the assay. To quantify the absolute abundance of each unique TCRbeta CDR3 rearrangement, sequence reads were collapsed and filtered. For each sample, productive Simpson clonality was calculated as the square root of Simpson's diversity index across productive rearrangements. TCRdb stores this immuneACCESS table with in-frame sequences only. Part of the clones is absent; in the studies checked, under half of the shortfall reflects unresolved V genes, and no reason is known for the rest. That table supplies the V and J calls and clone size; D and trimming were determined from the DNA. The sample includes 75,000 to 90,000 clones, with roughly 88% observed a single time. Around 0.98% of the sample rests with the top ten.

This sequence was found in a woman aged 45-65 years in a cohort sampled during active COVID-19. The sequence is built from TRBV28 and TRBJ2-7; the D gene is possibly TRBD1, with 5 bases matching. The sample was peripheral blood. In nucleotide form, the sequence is TGTGCCAGCAGTTTGATCCGACAGTTGCAGTACTTC. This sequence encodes CASSLIRQLQYF.